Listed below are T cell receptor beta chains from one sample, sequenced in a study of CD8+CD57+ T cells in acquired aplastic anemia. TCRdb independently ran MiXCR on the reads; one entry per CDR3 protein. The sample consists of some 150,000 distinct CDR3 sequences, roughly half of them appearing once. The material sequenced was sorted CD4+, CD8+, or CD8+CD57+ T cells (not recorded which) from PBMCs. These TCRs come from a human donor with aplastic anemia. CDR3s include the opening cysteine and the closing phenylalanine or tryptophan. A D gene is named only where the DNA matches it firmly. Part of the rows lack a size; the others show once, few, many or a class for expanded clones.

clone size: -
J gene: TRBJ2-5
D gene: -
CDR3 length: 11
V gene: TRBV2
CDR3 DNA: TGTGCCAGCAGTGGGTGGGAGACCCAGTACTTC
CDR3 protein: CASSGWETQYF

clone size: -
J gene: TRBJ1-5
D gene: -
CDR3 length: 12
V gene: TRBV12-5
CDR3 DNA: TGTGCTAGTGGTCTGGTAACAAAGCCCCAGCATTTT
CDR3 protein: CASGLVTKPQHF

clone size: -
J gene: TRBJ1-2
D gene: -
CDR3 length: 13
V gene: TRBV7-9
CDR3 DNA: TGTGCCAGCAGCTTAGACTCAAACTATGGCTACACCTTC
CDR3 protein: CASSLDSNYGYTF

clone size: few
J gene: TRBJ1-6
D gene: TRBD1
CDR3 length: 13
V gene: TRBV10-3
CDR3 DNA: TGTGCCATCCGCGACAGGGGACGTTCACCCCTCCACTTT
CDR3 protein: CAIRDRGRSPLHF

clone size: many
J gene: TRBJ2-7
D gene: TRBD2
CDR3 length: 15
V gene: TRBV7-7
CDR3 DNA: TGTGCTAGCAGCCCTGGGACTAGCGGGGGTTACGAGCAGTACTTC
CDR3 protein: CASSPGTSGGYEQYF

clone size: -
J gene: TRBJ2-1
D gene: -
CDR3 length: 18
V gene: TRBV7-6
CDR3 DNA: TGTGCTAGCAGCGTTGTTGGAGGGGCCGAGCTCTCCTACAATGAGCAGTTCTTC
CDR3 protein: CASSVVGGAELSYNEQFF

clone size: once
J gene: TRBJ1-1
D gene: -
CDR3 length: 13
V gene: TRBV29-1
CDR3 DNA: TGCAGCGTTGAAGGCAGATTGAACACTGATGCTTTCTTT
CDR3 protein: CSVEGRLNTDAFF

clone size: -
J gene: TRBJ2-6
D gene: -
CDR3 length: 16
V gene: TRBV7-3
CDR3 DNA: TGTGCCAGCAGCTTCGGACCACAATCTGGGGCCAACGTCCTGACTTTC
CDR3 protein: CASSFGPQSGANVLTF

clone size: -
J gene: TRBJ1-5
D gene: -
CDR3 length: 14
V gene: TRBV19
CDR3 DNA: TGTGCCAGTAGTATAGCAGAGAGAAATCAGCCCCAGCATTTT
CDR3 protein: CASSIAERNQPQHF

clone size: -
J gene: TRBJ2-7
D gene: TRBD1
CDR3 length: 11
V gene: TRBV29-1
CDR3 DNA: TGCAGCGTGGGACAGGGGGACGAGCAGTACTTC
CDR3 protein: CSVGQGDEQYF

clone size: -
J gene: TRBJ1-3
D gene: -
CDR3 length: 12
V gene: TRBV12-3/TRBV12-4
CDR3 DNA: TGTGCCAGCAGCACACAGGTTAACACCATATATTTT
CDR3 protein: CASSTQVNTIYF

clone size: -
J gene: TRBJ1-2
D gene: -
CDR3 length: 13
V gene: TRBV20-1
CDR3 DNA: TGCAGTGCTAGGGGGGCGCGGGCGGATGGCTACACCTTC
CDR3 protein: CSARGARADGYTF

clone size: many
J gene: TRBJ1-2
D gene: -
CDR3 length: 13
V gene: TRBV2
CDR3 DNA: TGTGCCAGCAGTGAGCGCGCGAGGGATGGCTACACCTTC
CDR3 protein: CASSERARDGYTF

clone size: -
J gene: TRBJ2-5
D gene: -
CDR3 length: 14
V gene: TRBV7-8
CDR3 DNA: TGTGCCAGCAGCTTATCCCTGCCACAAGAGACCCAGTACTTC
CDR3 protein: CASSLSLPQETQYF

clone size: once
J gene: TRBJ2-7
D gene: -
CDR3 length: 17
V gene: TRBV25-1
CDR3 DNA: TGTGCCAGCACCGGACCCACGACTTCCACCGCGGACTACGAGAAGTACTTC
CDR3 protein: CASTGPTTSTADYEKYF

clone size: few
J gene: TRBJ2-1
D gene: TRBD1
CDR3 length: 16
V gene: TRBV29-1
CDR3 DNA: TGCAGCGTTGAAGAAGGGACAGGGAAAGGCTACAATGAGCAGTTCTTC
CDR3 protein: CSVEEGTGKGYNEQFF

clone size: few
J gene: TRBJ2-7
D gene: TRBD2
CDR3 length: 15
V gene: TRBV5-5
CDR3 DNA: TGTGCCAGCAGCTTGGAGCGGGGGGACACCTACGAGCAGTACTTC
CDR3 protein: CASSLERGDTYEQYF

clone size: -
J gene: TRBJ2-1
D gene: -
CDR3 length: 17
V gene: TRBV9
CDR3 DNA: TGTGCCAGCAGCGTAGGAGGGCCGCAACTGGGGTACAATGAGCAGTTCTTC
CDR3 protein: CASSVGGPQLGYNEQFF

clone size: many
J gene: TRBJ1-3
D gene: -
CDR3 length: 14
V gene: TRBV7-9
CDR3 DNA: TGTGCCAGCAGCTCCGGGCTCACTGGAAACACCATATATTTT
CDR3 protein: CASSSGLTGNTIYF

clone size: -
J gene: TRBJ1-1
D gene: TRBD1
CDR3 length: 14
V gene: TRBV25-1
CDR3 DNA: TGTGCCAGCAGTGGGGACAGCCGAACAAGGCAAGCTTTCTTT
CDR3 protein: CASSGDSRTRQAFF

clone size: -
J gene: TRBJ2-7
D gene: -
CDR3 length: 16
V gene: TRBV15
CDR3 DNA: TGTGCCACCAGCAGAGATCTCCGACACGTACCCCACGAACAGTACTTC
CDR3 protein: CATSRDLRHVPHEQYF

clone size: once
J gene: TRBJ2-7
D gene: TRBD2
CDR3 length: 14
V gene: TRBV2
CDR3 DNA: TGTGCCAGCATGGTCCGGCGGGGGTCTTACGAGCAGTACTTC
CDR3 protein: CASMVRRGSYEQYF

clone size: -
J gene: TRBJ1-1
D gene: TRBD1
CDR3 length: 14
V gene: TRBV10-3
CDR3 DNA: TGTGCCATCAGCCCCGGGACAGGGCTGTCTGAAGCTTTCTTT
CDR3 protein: CAISPGTGLSEAFF

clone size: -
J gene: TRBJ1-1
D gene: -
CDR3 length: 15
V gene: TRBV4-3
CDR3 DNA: TGCGCCAGCAGCCACGCGGTCCGGATGAACACTGAAGCTCTCTTT
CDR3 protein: CASSHAVRMNTEALF

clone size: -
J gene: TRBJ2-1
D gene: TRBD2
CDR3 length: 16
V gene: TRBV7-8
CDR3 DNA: TGTGCCAGCAACCCCGGGACTAGCGGGGGCTACAATGAGCAGTTCTTC
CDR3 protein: CASNPGTSGGYNEQFF

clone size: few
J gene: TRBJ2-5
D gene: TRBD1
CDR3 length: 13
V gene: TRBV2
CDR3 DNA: TGTGCCAGCCGTGGACAGGCCCAAGAGACCCAGTACTTC
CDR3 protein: CASRGQAQETQYF

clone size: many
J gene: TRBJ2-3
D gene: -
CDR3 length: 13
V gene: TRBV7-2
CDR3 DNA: TGTGCCAGCAGCTTAGAGACCACAGATACGCAGTATTTT
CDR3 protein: CASSLETTDTQYF

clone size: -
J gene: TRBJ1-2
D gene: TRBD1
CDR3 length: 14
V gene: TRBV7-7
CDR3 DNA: TGTGCTAGCAGCTTAGTACCCCAGGGGGCTGGCTACACCTTC
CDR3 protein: CASSLVPQGAGYTF

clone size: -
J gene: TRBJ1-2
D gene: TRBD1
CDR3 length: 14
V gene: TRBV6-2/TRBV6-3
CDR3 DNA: TGTGCCAGCATCCACCGGGACAGGGTTTATGGCTACACCTTC
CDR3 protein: CASIHRDRVYGYTF

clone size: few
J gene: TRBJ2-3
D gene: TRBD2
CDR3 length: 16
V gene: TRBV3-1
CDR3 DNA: TGTGCCAGCAGCCAAGCCGGGGGGGCCGGGGCAGATACGCAGTATTTT
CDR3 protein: CASSQAGGAGADTQYF

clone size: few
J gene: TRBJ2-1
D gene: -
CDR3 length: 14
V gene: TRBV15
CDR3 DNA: TGTGCCACCAGCAGAGGAGGGGAATTCAATGAGCAGTTCTTC
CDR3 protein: CATSRGGEFNEQFF

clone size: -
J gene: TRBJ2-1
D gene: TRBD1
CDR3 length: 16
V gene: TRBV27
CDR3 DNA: TGTGCCAGCAGTTTATCCCTACAGGGGACGGTCAATGAGCAGTTCTTC
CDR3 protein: CASSLSLQGTVNEQFF

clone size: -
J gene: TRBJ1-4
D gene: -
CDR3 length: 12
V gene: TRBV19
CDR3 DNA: TGTGCCAGTAGTACCGAGTCCAGACATCGGATTTTT
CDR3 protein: CASSTESRHRIF

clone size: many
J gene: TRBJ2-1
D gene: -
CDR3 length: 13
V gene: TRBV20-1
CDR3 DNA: TGCAGTGCTGGCAGGGCAGGGGTCAATGAGCAGTTCTTC
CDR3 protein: CSAGRAGVNEQFF

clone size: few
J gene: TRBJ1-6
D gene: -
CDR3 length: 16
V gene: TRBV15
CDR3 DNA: TGTGCCACCAGCAGTTTTCGGCAGGGCTTAGATTCACCCCTCCACTTT
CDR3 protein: CATSSFRQGLDSPLHF

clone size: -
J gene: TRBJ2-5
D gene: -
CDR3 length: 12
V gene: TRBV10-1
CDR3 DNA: TGCGCCAGGACGGACAGCCAAGAGACCCAGTACTTC
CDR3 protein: CARTDSQETQYF

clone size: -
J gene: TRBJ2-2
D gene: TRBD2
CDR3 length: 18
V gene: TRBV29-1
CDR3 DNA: TGCAGCGTTGAAGATGATTGGGTAGCGGGAGCGAACACCGGGGAGCTGTTTTTT
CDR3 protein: CSVEDDWVAGANTGELFF

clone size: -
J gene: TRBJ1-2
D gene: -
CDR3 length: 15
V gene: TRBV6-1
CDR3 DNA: TGTGCCAGCAGTGTAAGCCTGCCGCTACCTTATGGCTACACCTTC
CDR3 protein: CASSVSLPLPYGYTF

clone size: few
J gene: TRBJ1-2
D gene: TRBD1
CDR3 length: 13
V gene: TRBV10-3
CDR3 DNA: TGTGCCATCAGTCCGCGGGACAGGGCCAGCTACACCTTC
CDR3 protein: CAISPRDRASYTF

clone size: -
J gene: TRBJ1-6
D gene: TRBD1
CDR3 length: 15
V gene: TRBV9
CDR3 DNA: TGTGCCAGCAGCGTAGCCCTGGACAGGGCTTCACCCCTCCACTTT
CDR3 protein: CASSVALDRASPLHF

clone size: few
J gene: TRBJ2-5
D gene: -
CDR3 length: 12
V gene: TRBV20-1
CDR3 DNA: TGCAGTGCTGGGGGGACCTTGGAGACCCAGTACTTC
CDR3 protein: CSAGGTLETQYF

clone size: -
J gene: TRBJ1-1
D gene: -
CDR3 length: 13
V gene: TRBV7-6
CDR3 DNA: TGTGCCAGCAGCTTATCGGCAGACACTGAAGCTTTCTTT
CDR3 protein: CASSLSADTEAFF

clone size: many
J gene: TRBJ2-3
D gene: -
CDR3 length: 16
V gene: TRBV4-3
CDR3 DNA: TGCGCCAGCAGCCAAGATCGGAGCTCCTCTGCCGGTACGCAGTATTTT
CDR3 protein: CASSQDRSSSAGTQYF

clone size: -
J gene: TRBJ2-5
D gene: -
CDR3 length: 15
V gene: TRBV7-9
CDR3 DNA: TGTGCCAGCAGCGCCCTAGATAGGGCTGGGGAGACCCAGTACTTC
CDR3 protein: CASSALDRAGETQYF

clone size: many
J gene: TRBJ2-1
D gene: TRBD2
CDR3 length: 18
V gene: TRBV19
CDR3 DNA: TGTGCCAGTAGTATGGCGACTAGCGGGGGGTCTGGACTGAATGAGCAGTTCTTC
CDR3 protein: CASSMATSGGSGLNEQFF

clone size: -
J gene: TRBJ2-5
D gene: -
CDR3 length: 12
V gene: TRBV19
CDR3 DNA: TGTGCCAGTAGGGGGGCTCAAGAGACCCAGTACTTC
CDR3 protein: CASRGAQETQYF

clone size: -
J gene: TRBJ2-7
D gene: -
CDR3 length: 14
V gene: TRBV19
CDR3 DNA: TGTGCCAGTAGTATCAAGGGAGTAGGACACGAGCAGTACTTC
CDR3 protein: CASSIKGVGHEQYF

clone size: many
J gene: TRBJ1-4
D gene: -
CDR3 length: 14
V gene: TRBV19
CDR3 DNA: TGTGCCAGTAGAGCTCAAGGGGGGCATGAAAAACTGTTTTTT
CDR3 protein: CASRAQGGHEKLFF

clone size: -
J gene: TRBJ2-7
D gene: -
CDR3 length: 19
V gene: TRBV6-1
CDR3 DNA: TGTGCCAGCAGTGATAGGACAGTATCCTTATTACCAGGGGGGGACGAGCAGTACTTC
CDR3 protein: CASSDRTVSLLPGGDEQYF

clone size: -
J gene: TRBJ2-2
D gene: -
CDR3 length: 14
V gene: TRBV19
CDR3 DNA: TGTGCCAGTAGCCCCCGTCCCAGTCAGAGGGAGCTGTTTTTT
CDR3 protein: CASSPRPSQRELFF

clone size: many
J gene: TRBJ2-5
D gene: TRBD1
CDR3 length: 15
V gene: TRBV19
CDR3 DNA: TGTGCCAGTAGTTCCCTGGACAGGGGAGGAGAGACCCAGTACTTC
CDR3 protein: CASSSLDRGGETQYF

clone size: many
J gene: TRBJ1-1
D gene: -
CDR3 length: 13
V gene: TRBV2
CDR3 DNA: TGTGCCACCCCGGAGGGGATGAACACTGAAGCTTTCTTT
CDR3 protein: CATPEGMNTEAFF

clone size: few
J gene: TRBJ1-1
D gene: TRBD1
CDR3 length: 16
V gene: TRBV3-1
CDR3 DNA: TGTGCCAGCAGCCACACAGGGGGAAGCATGAACACTGAAGCTTTCTTT
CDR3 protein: CASSHTGGSMNTEAFF